This T cell receptor (beta chain) is from a study of T cells in Graves' hyperthyroidism and ophthalmopathy. Study conclusions and caveats: Ophthalmopathy was separated from stable hyperthyroidism by a 13 V-J model.

Trimming removed 3 bases from V and 3 bases from J; junction bases left unmatched: 10. The germline V gene encodes CDR1 MNHNS and CDR2 SASEGT. This CDR3 has 16 amino acids. It was uncontrolled infection, other autoimmune disease, pregnancy or lactation that excluded patients. Diagnoses rested on clinical symptoms, serum thyroxine and TRAb, thyroid ultrasound and orbital computed tomography. The PBMCs were taken from about 9.7 ml of fresh peripheral blood. Amplification of TCR beta CDR3 regions was performed using RNA transcripts as template. HTBI primers were the set used in a first-round RT-PCR of the TCR CDR3. TCRdb processed the multiplex PCR reads anew with MiXCR; each CDR3 protein has one entry. The sample gives a few hundred thousand distinct CDR3 sequences, about 20% of which show up once; approximately 25% is in the top ten. This clonotype was found a few times. Its antigen is currently unknown.

The gene calls are TRBV6-1 and TRBJ1-2, with 7 bases that match TRBD1. The sample comprised blood. This TCR came from a man younger than 30 with Graves' hyperthyroidism. The CDR3: CASSDLNDRAHYGYTF. CDR3 DNA: TGTGCCAGCAGTGACCTGAATGACAGGGCCCACTATGGCTACACCTTC.